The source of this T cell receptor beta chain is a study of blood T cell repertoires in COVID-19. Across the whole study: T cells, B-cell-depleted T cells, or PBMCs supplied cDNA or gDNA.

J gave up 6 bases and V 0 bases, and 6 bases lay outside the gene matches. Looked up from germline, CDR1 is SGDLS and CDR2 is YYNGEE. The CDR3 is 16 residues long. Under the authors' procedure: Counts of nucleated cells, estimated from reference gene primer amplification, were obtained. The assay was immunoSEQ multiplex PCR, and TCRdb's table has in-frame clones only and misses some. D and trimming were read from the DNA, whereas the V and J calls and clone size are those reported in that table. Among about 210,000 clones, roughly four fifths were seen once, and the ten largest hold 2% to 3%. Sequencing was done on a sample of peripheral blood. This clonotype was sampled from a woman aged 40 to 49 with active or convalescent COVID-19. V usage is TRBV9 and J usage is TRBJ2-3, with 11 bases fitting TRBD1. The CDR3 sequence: CASSVALDRGPDTQYF. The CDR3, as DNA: TGTGCCAGCAGCGTAGCCCTGGACAGGGGGCCGGATACGCAGTATTTT.